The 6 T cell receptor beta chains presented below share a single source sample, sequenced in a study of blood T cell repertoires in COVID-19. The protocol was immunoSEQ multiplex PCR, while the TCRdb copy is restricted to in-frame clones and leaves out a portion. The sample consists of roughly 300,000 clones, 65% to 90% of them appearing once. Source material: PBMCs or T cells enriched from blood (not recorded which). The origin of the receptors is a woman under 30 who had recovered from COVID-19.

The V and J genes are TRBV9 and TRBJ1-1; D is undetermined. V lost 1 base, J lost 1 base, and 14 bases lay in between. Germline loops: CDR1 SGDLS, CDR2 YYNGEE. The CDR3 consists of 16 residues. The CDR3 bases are TGTGCCAGCAGCGTAAGTCAACAAGGCGGGAACACTGAAGCTTTCTTT. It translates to CASSVSQQGGNTEAFF.

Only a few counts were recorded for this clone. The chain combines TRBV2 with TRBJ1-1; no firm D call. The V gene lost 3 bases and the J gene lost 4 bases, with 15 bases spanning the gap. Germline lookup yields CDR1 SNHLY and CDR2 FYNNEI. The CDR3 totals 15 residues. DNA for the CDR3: TGTGCCAGCAGTGAGATGACTCCCTCGAGCACTGAAGCTTTCTTT. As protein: CASSEMTPSSTEAFF. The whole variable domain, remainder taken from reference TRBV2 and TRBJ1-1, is EPEVTQTPSHQVTQMGQEVILRCVPISNHLYFYWYRQILGQKVEFLVSFYNNEISEKSEIFDDQFSVERPDGSNFTLKIRSTKLEDSAMYFCASSEMTPSSTEAFFGQGTRLTVV.

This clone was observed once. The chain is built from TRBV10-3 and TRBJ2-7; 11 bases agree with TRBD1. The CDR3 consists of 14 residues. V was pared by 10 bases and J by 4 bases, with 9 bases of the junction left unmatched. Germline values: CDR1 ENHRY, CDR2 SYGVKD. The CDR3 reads CATSPGQGVYEQYF. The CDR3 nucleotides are TGTGCCACCTCACCGGGACAGGGGGTATACGAGCAGTACTTC.

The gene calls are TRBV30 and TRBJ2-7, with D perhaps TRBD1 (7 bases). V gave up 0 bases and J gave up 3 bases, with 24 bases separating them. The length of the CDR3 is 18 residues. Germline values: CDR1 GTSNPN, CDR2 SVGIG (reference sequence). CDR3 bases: TGTGCCTGGAGTGTAAACAGGGGAGGACCCCCGTGGCTCTACGAGCAGTACTTC. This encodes CAWSVNRGGPPWLYEQYF. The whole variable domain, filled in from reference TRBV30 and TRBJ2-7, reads SQTIHQWPATLVQPVGSPLSLECTVEGTSNPNLYWYRQAAGRGLQLLFYSVGIGQISSEVPQNLSASRPQDRQFILSSKKLLLSDSGFYLCAWSVNRGGPPWLYEQYFGPGTRLTVT.

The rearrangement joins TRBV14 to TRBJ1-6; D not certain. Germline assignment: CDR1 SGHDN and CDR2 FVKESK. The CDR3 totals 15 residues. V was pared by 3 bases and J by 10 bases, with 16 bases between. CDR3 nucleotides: TGTGCCAGCAGCCAGTATGGGGAGAGAGAGTCACCCCTCCACTTT. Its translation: CASSQYGERESPLHF. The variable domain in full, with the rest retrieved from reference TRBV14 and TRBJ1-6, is EAGVTQFPSHSVIEKGQTVTLRCDPISGHDNLYWYRRVMGKEIKFLLHFVKESKQDESGMPNNRFLAERTGGTYSTLKVQPAELEDSGVYFCASSQYGERESPLHFGNGTRLTVT.

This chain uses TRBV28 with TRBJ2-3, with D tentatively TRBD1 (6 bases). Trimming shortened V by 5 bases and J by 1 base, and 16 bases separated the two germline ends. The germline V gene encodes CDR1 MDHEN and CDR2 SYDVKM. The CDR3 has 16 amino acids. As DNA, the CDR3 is TGTGCCAGCAGTCCCCCCGGGCAGGGGCGCACAGATACGCAGTATTTT. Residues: CASSPPGQGRTDTQYF.